Below are 30 T cell receptor beta chains sequenced from a single sample in a study of CD8+CD57+ T cells in acquired aplastic anemia. The template for TCR beta VDJ and CDR3 sequence profiling was genomic DNA. TCRdb called the reads again in MiXCR, with one record for every CDR3 protein. The sample records 200,000 to 300,000 distinct CDR3 sequences, about 44% being singletons. An expansion of CD8+CD57+ cells by flow cytometry had been shown in patients chosen for sequencing. What was sequenced was sorted CD4+, CD8+, or CD8+CD57+ T cells (not recorded which) from PBMCs. These receptors all come from a human donor with aplastic anemia.

The rearrangement joins TRBV6-6 to TRBJ2-2; tentatively, D is TRBD1 (5 bases). V was pared by 3 bases and J by 2 bases, with 16 bases between. The CDR3 runs 17 residues. Germline V gene sequence: CDR1 MNHNY, CDR2 SVGAGI (reference sequence). CDR3 coding DNA: TGTGCCAGCAGTTATTGGCCAGGGCAGATCAACACCGGGGAGCTGTTTTTT. This gives the protein CASSYWPGQINTGELFF.

This clonotype appeared many times. This chain links TRBV24-1 with TRBJ2-7, with 8 bases lining up with TRBD2. This CDR3 comprises 13 residues. Trimming at V came to 5 bases and at J to 4 bases, leaving 3 bases not matched to a gene. The V gene's germline CDR1 is KGHDR and CDR2 SFDVKD. DNA for the CDR3: TGTGCCACCAGTGCGGGACTAGGTTACGAGCAGTACTTC. This gives the protein CATSAGLGYEQYF.

The gene calls are TRBV6-2 or TRBV6-3 and TRBJ1-2; D perhaps matches TRBD1 (6 bases). Germline V gene lookup returns CDR1 MNHEY and CDR2 SVGEGT. Trimming shortened V by 3 bases and J by 3 bases, and 14 bases separated the two germline ends. CDR3 length: 15 residues. CDR3 nucleotide sequence: TGTGCCAGCAGTTATTCACCTGGGGGCGACTATGGCTACACCTTC. Translating it yields CASSYSPGGDYGYTF.

Turning to this clonotype: The CDR3 does not close with the conserved phenylalanine or tryptophan, likely indicating a read error. The chain uses TRBV2 and TRBJ2-1; a possible D gene is TRBD1 (6 bases). V lost 8 bases to trimming and J lost 10 bases, with 9 bases between them. CDR3 size: 10 residues. Germline assignment: CDR1 SNHLY and CDR2 FYNNEI. CDR3 amino acids: CASRGQEQFL. The CDR3, as DNA: TGTGCCAGCCGCGGACAGGAGCAGTTCCTC.

Concerning this clonotype: No conserved phenylalanine or tryptophan is present at the end of the CDR3, so a read error is the likely explanation. The DNA of the CDR3 is TGTGCCAGCAGTTTACAGGTTGCCTACGAGCAGTACCTC. It yields the protein CASSLQVAYEQYL. This rearrangement joins TRBV27 to TRBJ2-7; unclear D gene. V dropped 2 bases and J dropped 2 bases, with 7 bases sitting between them. The CDR3 is 13 amino acids. Looked up from germline, CDR1 is MNHEY and CDR2 is SMNVEV (reference sequence).

This sequence joins TRBV5-1 and TRBJ2-1; 8 bases map to TRBD1. J gave up 7 bases and V 2 bases, and 5 bases lay outside the gene matches. From germline, CDR1 is SGHRS and CDR2 YFSETQ. The CDR3 spans 14 residues. CDR3 bases: TGCGCCAGCAGCTTAGGACAGGGAAGGAATGAGCAGTTCTTC. Its protein is CASSLGQGRNEQFF. Based on the CDR3 plus reference TRBV5-1 and TRBJ2-1, the full variable domain is KAGVTQTPRYLIKTRGQQVTLSCSPISGHRSVSWYQQTPGQGLQFLFEYFSETQRNKGNFPGRFSGRQFSNSRSEMNVSTLELGDSALYLCASSLGQGRNEQFFGPGTRLTVL.

This chain connects TRBV4-3 to TRBJ1-5, with a tentative D call TRBD1 (6 bases). The CDR3 runs 15 residues. From germline, CDR1 is LGHNA and CDR2 YSLEER. Trimming stripped 5 bases from V and 3 bases from J, with 14 bases between. The CDR3 spells CASSLGGQFNQPQHF. The CDR3 bases are TGCGCCAGCAGCTTAGGAGGACAGTTCAATCAGCCCCAGCATTTT.

This clonotype was observed many times. This chain joins TRBV7-9 and TRBJ2-7; 7 positions match TRBD2. The V gene's germline CDR1 is SEHNR and CDR2 FQNEAQ (reference sequence). This CDR3 spans 15 amino acids. The V gene end was trimmed by 6 bases and the J gene end by 2 bases; junction bases not matched to a gene: 10. The CDR3 protein is CASSTLGLLTYEQYF. The CDR3 DNA reads TGTGCCAGCAGTACCCTGGGACTACTCACCTACGAGCAGTACTTC.

This clonotype was seen at least ten times. This sequence joins TRBV7-2 and TRBJ1-1, with TRBD1 identical over 9 bases. J was trimmed by 5 bases and V by 3 bases; bases with no gene match: 10. The CDR3 has 16 amino acids. Looked up from germline, CDR1 is SGHTA and CDR2 is FQGNSA. CDR3 coding DNA: TGTGCCAGCAGCTTGGGACAGGGCTTTCGAGAGACTGAAGCTTTCTTT. Encoded protein: CASSLGQGFRETEAFF. The full variable domain, rest sourced from reference TRBV7-2 and TRBJ1-1, is GAGVSQSPSNKVTEKGKDVELRCDPISGHTALYWYRQSLGQGLEFLIYFQGNSAPDKSGLPSDRFSAERTGGSVSTLTIQRTQQEDSAVYLCASSLGQGFRETEAFFGQGTRLTVV.

This clonotype was counted a few times. CDR3 protein: CASSLETQYF. The CDR3 DNA sequence: TGTGCCAGCAGCTTAGAGACGCAGTATTTT. The rearrangement joins TRBV9 to TRBJ2-3; D is unresolved. The V and J ends lost 4 bases and 9 bases respectively, with 6 bases between them. The CDR3 covers 10 residues. Germline CDR1 and CDR2: SGDLS and YYNGEE.

The V and J genes are TRBV19 and TRBJ1-2; perhaps TRBD1 as D (5 bases). In germline, CDR1 is LNHDA, CDR2 SQIVND (reference sequence). This CDR3 is built from 15 residues. Deletions cut 6 bases from V and 5 bases from J, with 19 bases between. The CDR3 region has the DNA TGTGCCAGTAGCCGAATGGACGGGGGAAGGTATGGCTACACCTTC. Protein: CASSRMDGGRYGYTF.

The rearrangement links TRBV2 to TRBJ2-2, with D perhaps TRBD1 (6 bases). The CDR3 has 14 amino acids. Trimming removed 7 bases from V and 4 bases from J, with 13 bases in between. Germline V lookup: CDR1 SNHLY, CDR2 FYNNEI. The CDR3, as DNA: TGTGCCAGCACTCAGGGGACGGGCACCGGGGAGCTGTTTTTT. It is translated as CASTQGTGTGELFF. The complete variable domain, with remaining parts taken from reference TRBV2 and TRBJ2-2, reads EPEVTQTPSHQVTQMGQEVILRCVPISNHLYFYWYRQILGQKVEFLVSFYNNEISEKSEIFDDQFSVERPDGSNFTLKIRSTKLEDSAMYFCASTQGTGTGELFFGEGSRLTVL.

Points on this clonotype: As the CDR3 is not closed by the conserved phenylalanine or tryptophan, this likely results from a read error. V usage is TRBV24-1 and J usage is TRBJ1-6; D is unclear. Germline V lookup: CDR1 KGHDR, CDR2 SFDVKD. Trimming took off 3 bases at V and 0 bases at J, with 8 bases between the two ends. The length of the CDR3 is 16 residues. CDR3 region: CATSDLGDSYNSPLHS. The CDR3 nucleotides are TGTGCCACCAGTGATCTCGGGGACTCCTATAATTCACCCCTCCACTCT.

This clonotype was found many times. The V and J genes are TRBV28 and TRBJ1-6, with D hard to call. This CDR3 comprises 16 residues. V was pared by 5 bases and J by 9 bases, with 20 bases between. From germline, CDR1 is MDHEN and CDR2 SYDVKM. CDR3 sequence reads: CASSQIRTGGGSPLHF. In DNA form, the CDR3 reads TGTGCCAGCAGTCAAATACGGACCGGAGGAGGTTCACCCCTCCACTTT.

The chain recombines TRBV2 with TRBJ2-7; D may be TRBD1 or TRBD2 (5 bases each). CDR1 and CDR2 from the germline V gene are SNHLY and FYNNEI. V was cut by 5 bases and J by 0 bases, with 14 bases left in between. The CDR3 runs 15 residues. The DNA of the CDR3 is TGTGCCAGCAGTTCAGGGCCGGGGAGCTCCTACGAGCAGTACTTC. Its translation is CASSSGPGSSYEQYF.

Ten or more counts support this clonotype. This chain connects TRBV7-2 to TRBJ2-1, with 8 bases fitting TRBD1. CDR3 length: 15 residues. CDR1 is SGHTA and CDR2 is FQGNSA in the germline V gene. Trimming at V came to 5 bases and at J to 7 bases, leaving 10 bases not matched to a gene. Here the CDR3 reads CASSLWTGSGNEQFF. The CDR3 DNA is TGTGCCAGCAGCCTATGGACAGGGAGTGGAAATGAGCAGTTCTTC.

In its sample, this clonotype was seen many times. V and J are TRBV9 and TRBJ1-2; D is unclear. The CDR3 runs to 13 residues. From germline, CDR1 is SGDLS and CDR2 YYNGEE. Trimming took off 3 bases at V and 2 bases at J, with 8 bases between the two ends. The CDR3: CASSGHRNYGYTF. The CDR3 bases are TGTGCCAGCAGCGGACACAGAAACTATGGCTACACCTTC.

The CDR3: CASSLFWGLVIHEQFF. CDR3 in DNA: TGCGCCAGCAGCTTGTTTTGGGGACTAGTTATCCATGAGCAGTTCTTC. V is TRBV5-1 and J is TRBJ2-1; TRBD2 matches 8 bases. In germline, CDR1 is SGHRS, CDR2 YFSETQ. The CDR3 runs to 16 residues. Germline trimming cut 1 base from V and 8 bases from J; bases unmatched to any gene: 11. Variable domain in full (rest from reference TRBV5-1 and TRBJ2-1): KAGVTQTPRYLIKTRGQQVTLSCSPISGHRSVSWYQQTPGQGLQFLFEYFSETQRNKGNFPGRFSGRQFSNSRSEMNVSTLELGDSALYLCASSLFWGLVIHEQFFGPGTRLTVL.

As to this clonotype: Because it lacks the conserved phenylalanine or tryptophan at the end, this CDR3 is likely a read error. The rearrangement joins TRBV10-3 to TRBJ2-7; D is undetermined. The CDR3 is made up of 12 amino acids. V lost 2 bases and J lost 0, with 2 bases in between. Germline CDR1 and CDR2: ENHRY and SYGVKD. CDR3 sequence: CAISESSYEQYL. CDR3 in DNA: TGTGCCATCAGTGAGAGCTCCTACGAGCAGTACCTC.

On this clonotype: A much larger clone differs from this one at a single base, so this may be a read error. The rearrangement joins TRBV7-9 to TRBJ1-2; 7 positions match TRBD1. The ends lost 3 bases at V and 6 bases at J; junction bases unmatched: 4. CDR1 and CDR2 (germline): SEHNR, FQNEAQ (reference sequence). This CDR3 comprises 13 residues. The CDR3 loop reads CASSLEDRDGYTF. The DNA of the CDR3 is TGTGCCAGCAGCTTGGAAGACAGGGATGGCTACACCTTC.

In its sample, this clonotype was seen many times. The genes are TRBV7-9 and TRBJ2-7, with a tentative D call TRBD1 (6 bases). Per the germline V gene, CDR1 is SEHNR and CDR2 is FQNEAQ (reference sequence). CDR3 length: 15 residues. V shed 5 bases and J shed 4 bases, with 18 bases lying between them. CDR3 in amino acids: CASSHSGTPEYEQYF. CDR3 in DNA: TGTGCCAGCAGCCACTCCGGGACACCCGAATACGAGCAGTACTTC.

This clonotype occurred many times. The rearrangement joins TRBV6-7 to TRBJ1-5; no clear D gene. TRBV6-7 carries the ORF label, with uncertain function. Trimming removed 10 bases from V and 0 bases from J, with 16 bases in between. CDR3 length: 15 amino acids. The CDR3: CATTQREYSNQPQHF. Written as DNA, the CDR3 is TGTGCCACCACGCAAAGGGAGTATAGCAATCAGCCCCAGCATTTT.

This clonotype has ten or more counts. The V call is TRBV11-3, the J call TRBJ2-1; TRBD2 matches 7 bases. With V trimmed by 6 bases and J by 3 bases, 8 bases remained unmatched. Germline V gene sequence: CDR1 SGHNT, CDR2 YENEEA. The CDR3 has 15 amino acids. The DNA of the CDR3 is TGTGCCAGCAGACGCAGCGGGGAAATCTACAATGAGCAGTTCTTC. Protein sequence: CASRRSGEIYNEQFF.

Many counts were recorded for this clonotype. This chain links TRBV20-1 with TRBJ1-5; 10 nucleotides match TRBD1. The CDR3 extends over 15 amino acids. With V trimmed by 4 bases and J by 6 bases, 9 bases remained unmatched. Germline assignment: CDR1 DFQATT and CDR2 SNEGSKA (reference sequence). The CDR3 DNA is TGCAGTGCTACAACGGACAGGGGGTTGAGTCAGCCCCAGCATTTT. It encodes CSATTDRGLSQPQHF.

This clonotype was detected ten times or more. A junction boundary mismatches the germline segment, possibly from a read error. The chain is built from TRBV19 and TRBJ1-1, with D possibly being TRBD1 (6 bases). Per germline, CDR1 LNHDA and CDR2 SQIVND (reference sequence). CDR3 length: 14 amino acids. CDR3 region: CVSSSPGHHTEAFF. The CDR3 nucleotides read TGTGTCAGTAGTTCGCCGGGACATCACACTGAAGCTTTCTTT.

The rearrangement joins TRBV20-1 to TRBJ2-5; the match to TRBD2 covers 10 bases. Germline-derived CDR1 and CDR2 are DFQATT and SNEGSKA (reference sequence). The CDR3 covers 15 residues. The V gene end was trimmed by 0 bases and the J gene end by 5 bases; junction bases not matched to a gene: 6. CDR3 coding DNA: TGCAGTGCTAGAGAATTGACTAGCGGGCTGGAGACCCAGTACTTC. Its translation: CSARELTSGLETQYF.

A word on this clonotype: This may come from a read error, since a much larger clone is one base off. This chain uses TRBV2 with TRBJ2-5; 14 bases line up with TRBD2. J lost 11 bases, V lost 6 bases, and 14 bases had no gene match. The CDR3 spans 16 residues. Germline-derived CDR1 and CDR2 are SNHLY and FYNNEI. The DNA of the CDR3 is TGTGCCAGCAGCTACGGGACTAGCGGGGGATACAATGAGCAGTACTTC. The encoded protein is CASSYGTSGGYNEQYF.

This clonotype came up once. The V and J genes are TRBV10-1 and TRBJ2-7, with 7 positions matching TRBD2. The V and J ends lost 6 bases and 1 base, in that order; junction bases with no gene match: 9. This CDR3 has 15 amino acids. Germline CDR1 reads WNHNN; CDR2 reads SYGVQD (reference sequence). CDR3 coding DNA: TGCGCCAGCAGGGGAGGGAAGCACGGGTCCTACGAGCAGTACTTC. This gives the protein CASRGGKHGSYEQYF.

A few counts support this clonotype. The rearrangement uses TRBV3-1 and TRBJ2-1, with D unclear. V gave up 1 base and J gave up 5 bases, with 15 bases separating them. The CDR3 has 16 residues. Germline V gene sequence: CDR1 LGHDT, CDR2 YNNKEL (reference sequence). The CDR3 nucleotides read TGTGCCAGCAGCCAAGTTGGCTCCAGAAAGAACAATGAGCAGTTCTTC. This codes for CASSQVGSRKNNEQFF.

This clonotype was counted only a few times. The CDR3 end shows no conserved phenylalanine or tryptophan, and so a read error is likely. The chain employs TRBV4-3 and TRBJ1-2, with D unclear. CDR3 length: 16 amino acids. V gave up 0 bases and J gave up 4 bases, with 15 bases separating them. Germline V gene data show CDR1 as LGHNA and CDR2 as YSLEER. Here the CDR3 reads CASSQDEDDGVYGYTS. CDR3 nucleotides: TGCGCCAGCAGCCAAGATGAGGATGATGGCGTCTATGGCTACACCTCC.